Below are 27 T cell receptor beta chains sequenced from a single sample in a study of response to subunit inactivated influenza vaccine. Using its own MiXCR run on the RT-PCR reads, TCRdb lists one record per CDR3 protein. The repertoire holds under 500,000 distinct CDR3 sequences, approximately 9.9% seen once, with over 9.5% in the top ten. Sequencing used PBMCs from blood, obtained more than 35 days after vaccination. The receptor set was obtained from a man aged 45-60 years who received an inactivated influenza vaccine.

This clonotype was detected only a few times. This chain uses TRBV7-9 with TRBJ1-5; D might be TRBD1 (5 bases). The V gene's germline CDR1 is SEHNR and CDR2 FQNEAQ (reference sequence). Trimming cost V 5 bases and J 6 bases, with 17 bases left between them. The length of the CDR3 is 15 residues. The DNA for the CDR3 is TGTGCCAGCAGCACCGACAGAGAGATAGGTCAGCCCCAGCATTTT. Translating gives CASSTDREIGQPQHF.

V usage is TRBV11-2 and J usage is TRBJ2-2, with D maybe TRBD2 (6 bases). Per germline, CDR1 SGHAT and CDR2 FQNNGV. CDR3 length: 17 residues. V dropped 3 bases and J dropped 2 bases, with 16 bases sitting between them. DNA for the CDR3: TGTGCCAGCAGCTTTTTCCCCGGGACTTCTAACACCGGGGAGCTGTTTTTT. Translation: CASSFFPGTSNTGELFF.

This clonotype was observed a handful of times. CDR3 sequence reads: CASSQEASGRGETQYF. CDR3 DNA: TGCGCCAGCAGCCAAGAGGCTAGCGGGAGGGGGGAGACCCAGTACTTC. V and J are TRBV4-3 and TRBJ2-5, with TRBD2 matching over 12 bases. Germline CDR1 is LGHNA and CDR2 is YSLEER. The trim removed 0 bases at V and 5 bases at J, leaving 4 bases unmatched. The CDR3 extends over 16 amino acids.

V usage is TRBV27 and J usage is TRBJ2-7; D may be TRBD2 (6 bases). The germline CDR1 and CDR2 sequences are MNHEY and SMNVEV (reference sequence). The CDR3 loop spans 14 amino acids. Trimming cost V 6 bases and J 4 bases, with 16 bases left between them. CDR3 coding DNA: TGTGCCAGCAGCCCGCGGGGAGTAATTTACGAGCAGTACTTC. This translates into CASSPRGVIYEQYF.

Points on this clonotype: At one end the junction does not follow the germline gene, possibly because of a read error. The chain combines TRBV9 with TRBJ1-5; D gene ambiguous. The CDR3 length is 14 residues. CDR1 and CDR2 (germline): SGDLS, YYNGEE. The CDR3 sequence: CASGVTDSNQPQHF. For the CDR3, the DNA is TGTGCCAGCGGCGTCACGGATAGCAATCAGCCCCAGCATTTT. The entire variable domain, with the rest obtained from reference TRBV9 and TRBJ1-5, is as follows: DSGVTQTPKHLITATGQRVTLRCSPRSGDLSVYWYQQSLDQGLQFLIQYYNGEERAKGNILERFSAQQFPDLHSELNLSSLELGDSALYFCASGVTDSNQPQHFGDGTRLSIL.

V usage is TRBV7-9 and J usage is TRBJ1-1; perhaps TRBD1 as D (5 bases). The germline V gene has CDR1 SEHNR and CDR2 FQNEAQ (reference sequence). CDR3 length: 14 residues. V shed 5 bases and J shed 0 bases, with 10 bases lying between them. CDR3 sequence: CASSQQGLNTEAFF. The CDR3 DNA follows: TGTGCCAGCAGCCAGCAGGGCCTGAACACTGAAGCTTTCTTT.

A few counts support this clonotype. The chain links TRBV28 to TRBJ2-1; 11 bases fit TRBD2. Germline V gene lookup returns CDR1 MDHEN and CDR2 SYDVKM. V lost 5 bases to trimming and J lost 5 bases; unmatched junction nucleotides: 11. This CDR3 region has 17 residues. CDR3 amino acids: CASSTNAPSGGNNEQFF. DNA of the CDR3: TGTGCCAGCAGTACCAATGCCCCTAGCGGGGGGAACAATGAGCAGTTCTTC.

The chain couples TRBV10-3 to TRBJ2-2, with TRBD1 matching 7 bases. Trimming at V came to 8 bases and at J to 0 bases, leaving 9 bases not matched to a gene. CDR1 ENHRY and CDR2 SYGVKD come from the germline V gene. The CDR3 totals 16 residues. This CDR3 is CAIRYHTGANTGELFF. As DNA, the CDR3 is TGTGCCATCCGCTACCACACAGGGGCGAACACCGGGGAGCTGTTTTTT.

This clonotype occurred many times. CDR3 nucleotide sequence: TGCAGCGTTTCAACAGGGACCAAAAACATTCAGTACTTC. Protein: CSVSTGTKNIQYF. This chain joins TRBV29-1 and TRBJ2-4, with D maybe TRBD1 (6 bases). V lost 5 bases, J lost 2 bases, and 10 bases lay in between. CDR1 is SQVTM, CDR2 ANQGSEA, per germline. The CDR3 has 13 amino acids. Looking up the rest from reference TRBV29-1 and TRBJ2-4 gives the full variable domain: SAVISQKPSRDICQRGTSLTIQCQVDSQVTMMFWYRQQPGQSLTLIATANQGSEATYESGFVIDKFPISRPNLTFSTLTVSNMSPEDSSIYLCSVSTGTKNIQYFGAGTRLSVL.

This clonotype was observed a single time. The chain combines TRBV28 with TRBJ2-3; weak D call: TRBD2 (6 bases). Trimming left V 5 bases short and J 3 bases short, with 12 bases between. Germline V CDR1 and CDR2: MDHEN, SYDVKM. The CDR3 has 14 residues. The CDR3 DNA reads as TGTGCCAGCAGTCTCTACGCGGGGACAGATACGCAGTATTTT. Its protein is CASSLYAGTDTQYF.

This clonotype occurred a few times. This rearrangement joins TRBV5-1 to TRBJ1-6; 8 bases are shared with TRBD1. The germline gives CDR1 SGHRS, CDR2 YFSETQ. V was clipped by 1 base and J by 9 bases; unmatched bases: 6. CDR3 length: 15 amino acids. The CDR3 reads CASSLPGTGGSPLHF. The CDR3 coding sequence is TGCGCCAGCAGCTTGCCGGGGACAGGTGGTTCACCCCTCCACTTT. The full variable domain, in which reference TRBV5-1 and TRBJ1-6 provide the parts outside the CDR3, is KAGVTQTPRYLIKTRGQQVTLSCSPISGHRSVSWYQQTPGQGLQFLFEYFSETQRNKGNFPGRFSGRQFSNSRSEMNVSTLELGDSALYLCASSLPGTGGSPLHFGNGTRLTVT.

The gene calls are TRBV28 and TRBJ2-7; D gene ambiguous. The CDR3 is 13 residues long. Germline V gives CDR1 MDHEN, CDR2 SYDVKM. Trimming left V 3 bases short and J 2 bases short, with 8 bases between. This CDR3 is CASSLVHPYEQYF. CDR3 nucleotide sequence: TGTGCCAGCAGTTTGGTACACCCCTACGAGCAGTACTTC.

This clonotype was picked up many times. The rearrangement uses TRBV12-3 or TRBV12-4 and TRBJ2-6; D is perhaps TRBD1 (6 bases). V shed 8 bases and J shed 3 bases, with 14 bases lying between them. This CDR3 region has 15 residues. Written as DNA, the CDR3 is TGTGCCAGCTGCAGCAGGGGCATTGGGGCCAACGTCCTGACTTTC. It is translated as CASCSRGIGANVLTF.

J is TRBJ2-1 and V is TRBV5-6, with 13 bases fitting TRBD2. Germline values: CDR1 SGHDT, CDR2 YYEEEE. V lost 2 bases and J lost 9; bases outside the gene matches: 11. This CDR3 region has 17 residues. The DNA of the CDR3 is TGTGCCAGCAGCTTCGGTCGGACTAGCGGGGGCTCCCTTGAGCAGTTCTTC. This codes for CASSFGRTSGGSLEQFF.

The chain combines TRBV7-6 with TRBJ2-5; D may be TRBD2 (5 bases). CDR3 length: 17 amino acids. V was cut by 2 bases and J by 2 bases, with 18 bases left in between. Per germline, CDR1 SGHVS and CDR2 FNYEAQ. CDR3 DNA: TGTGCCAGCAGCTTACCATGGGCCGGGAAACCACAAGAGACCCAGTACTTC. This gives the protein CASSLPWAGKPQETQYF. Filled out from reference TRBV7-6 and TRBJ2-5, the complete variable domain reads GAGVSQSPRYKVTKRGQDVALRCDPISGHVSLYWYRQALGQGPEFLTYFNYEAQQDKSGLPNDRFSAERPEGSISTLTIQRTEQRDSAMYRCASSLPWAGKPQETQYFGPGTRLLVL.

The chain uses TRBV6-2 or TRBV6-3 and TRBJ2-1; the match to TRBD2 covers 9 bases. The V gene end was trimmed by 0 bases and the J gene end by 7 bases; junction bases not matched to a gene: 13. Germline V gene lookup returns CDR1 MNHEY and CDR2 SVGEGT. CDR3 length: 18 residues. CDR3 in DNA: TGTGCCAGCAGTTACTCGAGTAAGAGGCTAGCGGGAAGGAATGAGCAGTTCTTC. Translating it yields CASSYSSKRLAGRNEQFF.

The chain combines TRBV20-1 with TRBJ1-2; no definite D call. Trimming cost V 5 bases and J 7 bases, with 8 bases left between them. Germline V gives CDR1 DFQATT, CDR2 SNEGSKA (reference sequence). The CDR3 consists of 10 residues. Here the CDR3 DNA reads TGCAGTGCTGGTGGGCCTGGCTACACCTTC. Amino acid sequence: CSAGGPGYTF.

This clonotype was counted only a few times. The V and J genes are TRBV27 and TRBJ2-1; the D is unclear. The CDR3 is made up of 12 amino acids. Trimming pared 4 bases from V and 9 bases from J, leaving 10 bases between. Germline V gene data show CDR1 as MNHEY and CDR2 as SMNVEV (reference sequence). DNA for the CDR3: TGTGCCAGCAGTTCCTTCCGTGGTGAGCAGTTCTTC. This codes for CASSSFRGEQFF.

The V call is TRBV3-1, the J call TRBJ2-7, with D tentatively TRBD1 (6 bases). V gave up 2 bases and J gave up 7 bases, with 15 bases separating them. The germline V gene has CDR1 LGHDT and CDR2 YNNKEL (reference sequence). The CDR3 extends over 14 amino acids. The CDR3 nucleotides read TGTGCCAGCAGCCAATCCGGGGCCAGGGGTGAGCAGTACTTC. This gives the protein CASSQSGARGEQYF.

The chain combines TRBV20-1 with TRBJ2-2, with 9 bases fitting TRBD2. This CDR3 spans 15 amino acids. V dropped 6 bases and J dropped 6; count of bases not matched to a gene: 11. The germline V gene encodes CDR1 DFQATT and CDR2 SNEGSKA (reference sequence). In nucleotides, the CDR3 is TGCAGTGCCCCCGGGGCGGGAGGGCCGTCCGGGGAGCTGTTTTTT. Protein sequence: CSAPGAGGPSGELFF.

This chain joins TRBV7-9 and TRBJ1-2, with D possibly matching TRBD1 (6 bases). The germline gives CDR1 SEHNR, CDR2 FQNEAQ (reference sequence). This CDR3 is 14 amino acids long. Trimming removed 5 bases at V and 8 bases at J, with 18 bases between. Written as DNA, the CDR3 is TGTGCCAGCAGCCCGAGTGTGACAGGCTGGGGCTACACCTTC. Its translation: CASSPSVTGWGYTF.

The table lists this clonotype with a few counts. This chain links TRBV7-6 with TRBJ2-5; D ambiguous. V dropped 1 base and J dropped 5 bases, with 14 bases sitting between them. Germline assignment: CDR1 SGHVS and CDR2 FNYEAQ. This CDR3 spans 15 amino acids. CDR3 residues: CASSLVATLRETQYF. The CDR3 DNA reads TGTGCCAGCAGCTTAGTCGCGACCCTAAGGGAGACCCAGTACTTC.

This clonotype was counted ten times or more. The chain carries TRBV24-1 and TRBJ2-7; D may be TRBD1 (7 bases). The CDR3 consists of 14 residues. Germline V gene data show CDR1 as KGHDR and CDR2 as SFDVKD. V was cut by 3 bases and J by 6 bases, with 14 bases left in between. This CDR3 is CATSDLGGGGEQYF. The CDR3 DNA follows: TGTGCCACCAGTGATCTCGGAGGGGGCGGCGAGCAGTACTTC.

The chain combines TRBV11-2 with TRBJ2-3; maybe TRBD2 (5 bases). The CDR3 contains 18 residues. Deletions cut 1 base from V and 0 bases from J, with 17 bases between. CDR1 and CDR2 from the germline V gene are SGHAT and FQNNGV. The CDR3 DNA is TGTGCCAGCAGCTTAGTATTCTCCAGCGGCCAAAGCACAGATACGCAGTATTTT. It translates to CASSLVFSSGQSTDTQYF.

The V call is TRBV20-1, the J call TRBJ2-3; D unresolved. CDR1 is DFQATT and CDR2 is SNEGSKA in the germline V gene (reference sequence). This CDR3 spans 13 amino acids. The V and J ends lost 3 bases and 2 bases respectively, with 9 bases between them. The CDR3 region has the DNA TGCAGTGCTAGGACGGAGTTCACAGATACGCAGTATTTT. The encoded protein is CSARTEFTDTQYF.

The J gene is TRBJ2-5, the V gene TRBV20-1; D call uncertain. Germline-derived CDR1 and CDR2 are DFQATT and SNEGSKA (reference sequence). V gave up 0 bases and J gave up 0 bases, with 14 bases separating them. CDR3 length equals 16 residues. The CDR3, as DNA: TGCAGTGCTAGAGATCTCCTCGCAGGCAACCAAGAGACCCAGTACTTC. Protein product: CSARDLLAGNQETQYF.

This clonotype was observed a handful of times. This chain links TRBV24-1 with TRBJ2-1; 15 bases agree with TRBD2. V lost 0 bases, J lost 7 bases, and 6 bases stayed unmatched. The germline V gene has CDR1 KGHDR and CDR2 SFDVKD. The CDR3 spans 18 residues. The CDR3: CATSDLWTSGGARNEQFF. CDR3 coding DNA: TGTGCCACCAGTGATTTGTGGACTAGCGGGGGGGCAAGGAATGAGCAGTTCTTC.